The 30 T cell receptor beta chains below were found in one sample sequenced in a study of OX40 agonist ivuxolimab in advanced cancers. The assay was immunoSEQ multiplex PCR, and TCRdb's table has in-frame clones only and misses some. The sample has 90,000 to 100,000 clones, roughly 90% seen once; the top ten hold around 0.85%. Here the sequenced sample was CD4+ or CD8+ T cells sorted from blood, taken in a trial of the OX40 agonist ivuxolimab. The receptors derive from an adult with an advanced solid tumor such as melanoma, head and neck, liver or kidney cancer.

V is TRBV7-2 and J is TRBJ2-1; 9 bases map to TRBD1. Germline CDR1 and CDR2: SGHTA and FQGNSA. The CDR3 spans 15 residues. After removal of 5 bases from V and 12 bases from J, the junction contained 14 bases not matched to a gene. CDR3 residues: CASSPVPGQGRRQFF. The CDR3 bases are TGTGCCAGCAGCCCGGTCCCGGGACAGGGAAGGAGGCAGTTCTTC.

The chain has TRBV7-2 and TRBJ2-1; D might be TRBD1 or TRBD2, each matching 8 bases. CDR1 and CDR2 from the germline V gene are SGHTA and FQGNSA. The CDR3 is made up of 18 amino acids. V dropped 4 bases and J dropped 7 bases, with 26 bases sitting between them. In DNA form, the CDR3 reads TGTGCCAGCAGCTGGACAGGGACTTCGGGGGGGAGTCTGAATGAGCAGTTCTTC. Its translation is CASSWTGTSGGSLNEQFF.

The chain couples TRBV29-1 to TRBJ1-4; tentative D call: TRBD1 (6 bases). CDR3 size: 13 residues. The ends were cut back, 4 bases at V and 5 bases at J, with 11 bases in the middle. From germline, CDR1 is SQVTM and CDR2 ANQGSEA. The CDR3 nucleotides read TGCAGCGTTGGGGACATTTTCAATGAAAAACTGTTTTTT. It specifies CSVGDIFNEKLFF.

The chain couples TRBV6-5 to TRBJ1-6; 7 nucleotides match TRBD1. This CDR3 comprises 14 residues. Unmatched junction bases numbered 6, after V lost 5 bases and J lost 8 bases. CDR1 is MNHEY and CDR2 is SVGAGI in the germline V gene. The CDR3 sequence: CASSVDRPYSPLHF. As DNA, the CDR3 is TGTGCCAGCAGTGTGGACAGGCCCTATTCACCCCTCCACTTT.

The chain joins TRBV28 to TRBJ1-5, with D possibly being TRBD1 (5 bases). Trimming stripped 2 bases from V and 6 bases from J, with 14 bases between. Looked up from germline, CDR1 is MDHEN and CDR2 is SYDVKM. The CDR3 sequence is 15 residues long. The CDR3 protein is CASSLMLAGLQPQHF. The CDR3 region has the DNA TGTGCCAGCAGTTTAATGTTGGCAGGGCTTCAGCCCCAGCATTTT.

The chain links TRBV28 to TRBJ2-7; D is unresolved. Germline V gene sequence: CDR1 MDHEN, CDR2 SYDVKM. This CDR3 comprises 11 residues. V was clipped by 5 bases and J by 12 bases, with 14 bases between them. The CDR3 coding sequence is TGTGCCAGCAGTCTATCAGCATTACGGTACTTC. Translating gives CASSLSALRYF.

This chain uses TRBV28 with TRBJ2-4, with 9 bases lining up with TRBD1. This CDR3 is 15 amino acids long. Trimming cost V 3 bases and J 6 bases; bases outside gene matches: 6. CDR1 MDHEN and CDR2 SYDVKM come from the germline V gene. This chain's CDR3 is CASSLTGTGRNIQYF. CDR3 bases: TGTGCCAGCAGTTTGACCGGGACAGGGAGAAACATTCAGTACTTC.

This chain uses TRBV19 with TRBJ2-1; tentatively, D is TRBD2 (5 bases). Trimming pared 9 bases from V and 6 bases from J, leaving 18 bases between. The CDR3 contains 14 residues. Germline lookup yields CDR1 LNHDA and CDR2 SQIVND (reference sequence). The CDR3 reads CASLSRGRGNEQFF. For the CDR3, the DNA is TGTGCCAGCCTTAGCCGGGGTCGGGGCAATGAGCAGTTCTTC.

V is TRBV7-7 and J is TRBJ2-3, with 13 bases identical to TRBD2. V was pared by 0 bases and J by 5 bases, with 14 bases of the junction left unmatched. The CDR3 is 20 amino acids. Germline CDR1 is SSHAT and CDR2 is FNYEAQ (reference sequence). In DNA, the CDR3 is TGTGCCAGCAGCTTAGCGCCTACTAGCGGGGGGGCCATTTCGGTAGATACGCAGTATTTT. Protein sequence: CASSLAPTSGGAISVDTQYF.

The chain combines TRBV27 with TRBJ1-4; 7 bases align to TRBD1. The ends lost 4 bases at V and 3 bases at J; junction bases unmatched: 5. The CDR3 spans 15 residues. CDR1 is MNHEY and CDR2 is SMNVEV in the germline V gene (reference sequence). As DNA, the CDR3 is TGTGCCAGCAGTTCGGGACAGTTGGCTAATGAAAAACTGTTTTTT. It codes for CASSSGQLANEKLFF.

The J gene is TRBJ1-1, the V gene TRBV11-2; D possibly corresponds to TRBD1 (6 bases). Germline V gene data show CDR1 as SGHAT and CDR2 as FQNNGV. Trimming shortened V by 2 bases and J by 8 bases, and 12 bases separated the two germline ends. The CDR3 is made up of 13 amino acids. As DNA, the CDR3 is TGTGCCAGCAGCTTATCAGGAGGACAGGAAGCTTTCTTT. Protein: CASSLSGGQEAFF. The variable domain in full, with the rest retrieved from reference TRBV11-2 and TRBJ1-1, is EAGVAQSPRYKIIEKRQSVAFWCNPISGHATLYWYQQILGQGPKLLIQFQNNGVVDDSQLPKDRFSAERLKGVDSTLKIQPAKLEDSAVYLCASSLSGGQEAFFGQGTRLTVV.

J is TRBJ1-4 and V is TRBV5-1; possibly TRBD1 for D (6 bases). Trimming left V 3 bases short and J 3 bases short, with 9 bases between. The germline V gene has CDR1 SGHRS and CDR2 YFSETQ. The CDR3 covers 14 residues. CDR3 DNA: TGCGCCAGCAGCTCGGACAGCTCTAATGAAAAACTGTTTTTT. It yields the protein CASSSDSSNEKLFF.

The chain has TRBV7-2 and TRBJ2-2; D perhaps matches TRBD2 (6 bases). CDR1 and CDR2 (germline): SGHTA, FQGNSA. Trimming left V 1 base short and J 5 bases short, with 14 bases between. This CDR3 has 16 residues. CDR3 DNA: TGTGCCAGCAGCTTAGGCGCTGCCGGGAGAACCGGGGAGCTGTTTTTT. As protein: CASSLGAAGRTGELFF.

V gene TRBV28 combines with J gene TRBJ2-7; 9 bases fit TRBD1. Unmatched junction bases numbered 7, after V lost 6 bases and J lost 1 base. Per the germline V gene, CDR1 is MDHEN and CDR2 is SYDVKM. The CDR3 has 15 residues. Here the CDR3 reads CASSRTGGFSYEQYF. The CDR3 DNA follows: TGTGCCAGCAGCCGAACAGGGGGCTTTTCCTACGAGCAGTACTTC.

V usage is TRBV28 and J usage is TRBJ2-7; D is undetermined. Germline V gene data show CDR1 as MDHEN and CDR2 as SYDVKM. The V and J ends lost 5 bases and 5 bases respectively, with 7 bases between them. The CDR3 has 11 residues. The DNA of the CDR3 is TGTGCCAGCAGTCCATACCACGAGCAGTACTTC. Its translation is CASSPYHEQYF.

The V call is TRBV7-9, the J call TRBJ1-3, with D possibly TRBD1 on 5 matching bases. Trimming took 2 bases from V and 0 from J, leaving 11 bases between them. Germline CDR1 is SEHNR and CDR2 is FQNEAQ (reference sequence). The CDR3 covers 16 residues. The CDR3: CASSLRGAISGNTIYF. The CDR3 coding sequence is TGTGCCAGCAGCTTACGTGGGGCCATCTCTGGAAACACCATATATTTT.

The gene calls are TRBV7-2 and TRBJ2-5; D is ambiguous. Germline-derived CDR1 and CDR2 are SGHTA and FQGNSA. The CDR3 has 14 amino acids. Trimming removed 3 bases at V and 7 bases at J, with 15 bases between. The CDR3 reads CASSLFTPPGTQYF. The CDR3 DNA is TGTGCCAGCAGCTTGTTTACTCCCCCCGGGACCCAGTACTTC.

CDR3 amino acids: CASSAGEGTYNSPLHF. CDR3 in DNA: TGTGCCAGCTCGGCGGGTGAAGGAACCTATAATTCACCCCTCCACTTT. The rearrangement uses TRBV18 and TRBJ1-6; D not resolved. The V end lost 6 bases, the J end lost 2 bases, and 14 bases lay between the germline ends. CDR3 length equals 16 residues. From germline, CDR1 is KGHSH and CDR2 LQKENI.

The chain uses TRBV2 and TRBJ2-5, with 9 bases that match TRBD2. Per the germline V gene, CDR1 is SNHLY and CDR2 is FYNNEI. The J segment lost 1 base and the V segment lost 6 bases, leaving 6 bases of the junction unmatched. The CDR3 sequence is 15 residues long. This CDR3 reads CASRVGTSFQETQYF. DNA of the CDR3: TGTGCCAGCAGAGTCGGGACTAGCTTCCAAGAGACCCAGTACTTC.

The rearrangement joins TRBV30 to TRBJ1-5; D not certain. Germline CDR1 and CDR2: GTSNPN and SVGIG (reference sequence). CDR3 length: 13 residues. Deletions cut 2 bases from V and 1 base from J, with 6 bases between. The CDR3, as DNA: TGTGCCTGGAGTAGAATAAGCAATCAGCCCCAGCATTTT. Translation gives CAWSRISNQPQHF.

The rearrangement links TRBV15 to TRBJ2-7, with 10 positions matching TRBD1. V trimming: 5 bases; J trimming: 2 bases; junction bases outside the gene matches: 6. This CDR3 comprises 15 residues. The germline V gene encodes CDR1 LNHNV and CDR2 YYDKDF (reference sequence). The CDR3 DNA is TGTGCCACCAGCGGCGACAGGGGGCTTACCTACGAGCAGTACTTC. Its protein is CATSGDRGLTYEQYF.

This chain uses TRBV2 with TRBJ2-3, with TRBD2 identical over 15 bases. The CDR3 consists of 15 residues. Germline CDR1 reads SNHLY; CDR2 reads FYNNEI. With V trimmed by 4 bases and J by 6 bases, 2 bases remained unmatched. CDR3 sequence: CASSGGLAGGDTQYF. Here the CDR3 DNA reads TGTGCCAGCAGTGGAGGACTAGCGGGGGGGGATACGCAGTATTTT.

This clone occurred once. The chain is built from TRBV19 and TRBJ2-7; TRBD1 matches at 7 bases. The CDR3 has 16 residues. The junction had 12 bases not matched to a gene; V was cut back by 4 bases and J by 3 bases. Per germline, CDR1 LNHDA and CDR2 SQIVND (reference sequence). CDR3 bases: TGTGCCAGTAGTACCCGACAGGGATCTAACTACTACGAGCAGTACTTC. Residues: CASSTRQGSNYYEQYF.

The chain links TRBV28 to TRBJ1-1; a possible D gene is TRBD1 (6 bases). This CDR3 region has 14 residues. Germline CDR1 MDHEN, CDR2 SYDVKM. V was cut by 6 bases and J by 10 bases, with 21 bases left in between. The chain's CDR3 is CASRQQGPGSGAFF. For the CDR3, the DNA is TGTGCCAGCAGGCAACAGGGTCCTGGTTCGGGAGCTTTCTTT.

This chain links TRBV11-2 with TRBJ1-2; D is unclear. V lost 8 bases, J lost 8 bases, and 24 bases lay in between. Per the germline V gene, CDR1 is SGHAT and CDR2 is FQNNGV. The CDR3 spans 15 residues. CDR3 sequence (DNA): TGTGCCAGCCAATCCGCGAGTACGGACCGATGGGGCTACACCTTC. This sequence encodes CASQSASTDRWGYTF.

Written as DNA, the CDR3 is TGCAGCGTCGGTGAGCCGGAGGGCTACACCTTC. Translation: CSVGEPEGYTF. The chain recombines TRBV29-1 with TRBJ1-2; D is ambiguous. Per germline, CDR1 SQVTM and CDR2 ANQGSEA. This CDR3 has 11 amino acids. V was pared by 6 bases and J by 8 bases, with 13 bases between.

The chain uses TRBV7-9 and TRBJ2-2; unclear D gene. Trimming removed 8 bases at V and 0 bases at J, with 7 bases between. Germline lookup yields CDR1 SEHNR and CDR2 FQNEAQ (reference sequence). The CDR3 is made up of 13 amino acids. The DNA of the CDR3 is TGTGCCAGCGGCTATTCGAACACCGGGGAGCTGTTTTTT. This translates into CASGYSNTGELFF.

V and J are TRBV28 and TRBJ1-5; D is perhaps TRBD1 (6 bases). Germline loops: CDR1 MDHEN, CDR2 SYDVKM. Trimming pared 6 bases from V and 6 bases from J, leaving 15 bases between. This CDR3 region has 14 residues. CDR3 coding DNA: TGTGCCAGCAGGATACAGGGCAATGGTCAGCCCCAGCATTTT. Protein sequence: CASRIQGNGQPQHF.

The genes are TRBV6-6 and TRBJ1-2; D gene ambiguous. Deletions cut 4 bases from V and 1 base from J, with 7 bases between. CDR1 is MNHNY and CDR2 is SVGAGI in the germline V gene (reference sequence). CDR3 length: 13 amino acids. The CDR3 DNA is TGTGCCAGCAGTTTAGGGTTTAACTATGGCTACACCTTC. It is translated as CASSLGFNYGYTF.

The chain couples TRBV6-5 to TRBJ2-7; 9 bases agree with TRBD1. This CDR3 comprises 15 residues. Germline CDR1 and CDR2: MNHEY and SVGAGI. Trimming cost V 7 bases and J 3 bases; bases outside gene matches: 10. The CDR3 DNA reads TGTGCCAGCACAAACCCGGGACAGGGAGTCTACGAGCAGTACTTC. Translation: CASTNPGQGVYEQYF.